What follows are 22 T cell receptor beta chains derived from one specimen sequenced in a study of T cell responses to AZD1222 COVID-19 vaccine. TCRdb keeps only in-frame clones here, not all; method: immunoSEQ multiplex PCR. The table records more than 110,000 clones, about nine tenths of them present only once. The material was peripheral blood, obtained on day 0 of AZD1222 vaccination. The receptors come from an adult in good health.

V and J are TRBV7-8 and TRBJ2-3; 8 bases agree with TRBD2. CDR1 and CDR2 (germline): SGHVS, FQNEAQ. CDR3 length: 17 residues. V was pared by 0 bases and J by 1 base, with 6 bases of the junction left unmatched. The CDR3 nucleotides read TGTGCCAGCAGCTTAGCCGGGGGGGCCGTCGGCACAGATACGCAGTATTTT. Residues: CASSLAGGAVGTDTQYF.

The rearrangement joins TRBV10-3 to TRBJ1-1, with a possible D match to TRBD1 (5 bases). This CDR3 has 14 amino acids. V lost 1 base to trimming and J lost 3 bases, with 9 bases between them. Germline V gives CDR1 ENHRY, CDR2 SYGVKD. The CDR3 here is CAISELAGDTEAFF. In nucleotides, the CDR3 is TGTGCCATCAGTGAGTTGGCGGGGGACACTGAAGCTTTCTTT.

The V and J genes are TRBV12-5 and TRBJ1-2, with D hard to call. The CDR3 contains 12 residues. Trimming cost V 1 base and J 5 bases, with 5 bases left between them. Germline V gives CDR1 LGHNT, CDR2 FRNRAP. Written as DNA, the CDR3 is TGTGCTAGTGGTTTGGACGGTTATGGCTACACCTTC. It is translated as CASGLDGYGYTF.

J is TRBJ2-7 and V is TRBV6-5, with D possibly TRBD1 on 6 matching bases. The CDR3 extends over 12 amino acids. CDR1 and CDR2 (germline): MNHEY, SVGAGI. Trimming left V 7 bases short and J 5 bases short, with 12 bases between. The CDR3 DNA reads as TGTGCCAGCAACAGGGTAGGGCACGAGCAGTACTTC. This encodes CASNRVGHEQYF.

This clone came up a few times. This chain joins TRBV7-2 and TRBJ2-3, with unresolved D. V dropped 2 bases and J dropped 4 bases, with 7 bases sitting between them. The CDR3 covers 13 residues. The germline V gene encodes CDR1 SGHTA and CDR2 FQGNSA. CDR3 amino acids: CASSLNKADTQYF. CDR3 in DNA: TGTGCCAGCAGCTTAAACAAGGCAGATACGCAGTATTTT.

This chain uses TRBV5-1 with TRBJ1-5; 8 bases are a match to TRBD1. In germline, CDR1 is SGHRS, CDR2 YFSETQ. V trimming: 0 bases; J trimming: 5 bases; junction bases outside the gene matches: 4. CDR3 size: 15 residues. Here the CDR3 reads CASSLGDRGDQPQHF. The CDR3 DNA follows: TGCGCCAGCAGCTTGGGAGACAGGGGAGATCAGCCCCAGCATTTT.

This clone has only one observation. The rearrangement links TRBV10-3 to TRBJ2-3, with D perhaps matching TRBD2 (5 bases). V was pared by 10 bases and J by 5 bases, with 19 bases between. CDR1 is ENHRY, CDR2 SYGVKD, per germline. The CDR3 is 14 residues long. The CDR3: CASTLEEERDTQYF. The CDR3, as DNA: TGTGCCAGCACCCTAGAGGAGGAAAGAGATACGCAGTATTTT.

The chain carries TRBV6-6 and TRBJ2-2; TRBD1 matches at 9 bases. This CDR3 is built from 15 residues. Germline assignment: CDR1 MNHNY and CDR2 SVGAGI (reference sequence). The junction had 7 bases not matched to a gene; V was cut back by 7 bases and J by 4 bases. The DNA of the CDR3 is TGTGCCAGCAATATACAGGGGGCGAGCACCGGGGAGCTGTTTTTT. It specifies CASNIQGASTGELFF.

The CDR3 DNA is TGCGCCAGCAGCTTGGGACAGTTATACTCTGGAAACACCATATATTTT. Translating it yields CASSLGQLYSGNTIYF. This sequence joins TRBV5-1 and TRBJ1-3, with D possibly TRBD1 on 5 matching bases. This CDR3 has 16 residues. V lost 0 bases and J lost 0, with 10 bases in between. Germline CDR1 SGHRS, CDR2 YFSETQ.

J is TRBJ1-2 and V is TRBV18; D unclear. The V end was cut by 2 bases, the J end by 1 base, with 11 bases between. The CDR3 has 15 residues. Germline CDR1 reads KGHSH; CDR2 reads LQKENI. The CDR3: CASSPDISYNYGYTF. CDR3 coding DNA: TGTGCCAGCTCACCAGACATCTCTTATAACTATGGCTACACCTTC. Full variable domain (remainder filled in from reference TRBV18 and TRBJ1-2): NAGVMQNPRHLVRRRGQEARLRCSPMKGHSHVYWYRQLPEEGLKFMVYLQKENIIDESGMPKERFSAEFPKEGPSILRIQQVVRGDSAAYFCASSPDISYNYGYTFGSGTRLTVV.

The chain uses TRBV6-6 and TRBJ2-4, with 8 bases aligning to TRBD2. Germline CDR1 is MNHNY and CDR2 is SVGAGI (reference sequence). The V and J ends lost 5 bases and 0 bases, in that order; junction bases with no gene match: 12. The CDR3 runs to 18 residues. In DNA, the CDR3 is TGTGCCAGCAGTCAGACCGGGACTAGACAGCTAGCCAAAAACATTCAGTACTTC. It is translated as CASSQTGTRQLAKNIQYF.

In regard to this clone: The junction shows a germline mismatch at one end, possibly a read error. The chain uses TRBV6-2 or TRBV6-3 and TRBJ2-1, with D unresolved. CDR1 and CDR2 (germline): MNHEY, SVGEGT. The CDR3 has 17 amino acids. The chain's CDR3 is CASNYHSSQSSYNEQFF. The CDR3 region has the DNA TGTGCCAGCAATTACCATTCCTCCCAAAGCTCCTACAATGAGCAGTTCTTC.

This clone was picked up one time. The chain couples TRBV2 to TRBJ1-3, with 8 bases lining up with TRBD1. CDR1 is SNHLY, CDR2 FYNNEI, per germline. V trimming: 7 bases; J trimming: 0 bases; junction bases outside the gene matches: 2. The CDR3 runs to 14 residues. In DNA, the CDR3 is TGTGCCAGCATTACAGGGGGCTCTGGAAACACCATATATTTT. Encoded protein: CASITGGSGNTIYF.

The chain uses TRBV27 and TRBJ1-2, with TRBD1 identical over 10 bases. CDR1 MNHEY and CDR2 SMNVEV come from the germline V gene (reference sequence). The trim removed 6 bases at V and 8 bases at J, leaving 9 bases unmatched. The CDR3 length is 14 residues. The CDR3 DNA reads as TGTGCCAGCAGACCCGCCGGGACAGGGGTCGGCTACACCTTC. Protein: CASRPAGTGVGYTF.

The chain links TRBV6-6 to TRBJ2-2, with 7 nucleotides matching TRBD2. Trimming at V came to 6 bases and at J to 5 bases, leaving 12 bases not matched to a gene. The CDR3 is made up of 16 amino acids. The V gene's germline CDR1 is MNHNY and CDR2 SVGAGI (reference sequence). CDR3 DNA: TGTGCCAGCAGCGATGGGGCAGGGAGGGGAACCGGGGAGCTGTTTTTT. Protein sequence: CASSDGAGRGTGELFF.

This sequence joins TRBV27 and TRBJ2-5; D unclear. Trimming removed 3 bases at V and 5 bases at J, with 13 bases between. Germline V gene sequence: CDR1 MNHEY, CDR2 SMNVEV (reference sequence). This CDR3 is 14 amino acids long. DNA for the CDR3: TGTGCCAGCAGTTTTGACACGTTCGTGGAGACCCAGTACTTC. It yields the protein CASSFDTFVETQYF.

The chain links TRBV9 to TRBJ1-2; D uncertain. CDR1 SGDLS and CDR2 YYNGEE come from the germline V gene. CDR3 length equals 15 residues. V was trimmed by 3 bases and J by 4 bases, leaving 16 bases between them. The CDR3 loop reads CASSEAPSSGYGYTF. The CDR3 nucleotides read TGTGCCAGCAGCGAGGCCCCTTCCTCGGGCTATGGCTACACCTTC.

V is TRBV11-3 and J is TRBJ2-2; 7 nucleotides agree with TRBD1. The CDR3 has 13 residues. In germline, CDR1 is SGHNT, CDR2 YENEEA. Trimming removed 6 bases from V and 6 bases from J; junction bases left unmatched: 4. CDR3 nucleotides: TGTGCCAGCAGAATAGGGGGCTCCGGGGAGCTGTTTTTT. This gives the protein CASRIGGSGELFF.

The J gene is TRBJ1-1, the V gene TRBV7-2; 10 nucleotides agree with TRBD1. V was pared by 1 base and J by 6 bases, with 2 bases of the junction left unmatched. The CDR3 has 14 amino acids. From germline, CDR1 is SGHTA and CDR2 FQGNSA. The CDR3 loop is CASSLGDRGAEAFF. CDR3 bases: TGTGCCAGCAGCTTAGGGGACAGGGGAGCTGAAGCTTTCTTT.

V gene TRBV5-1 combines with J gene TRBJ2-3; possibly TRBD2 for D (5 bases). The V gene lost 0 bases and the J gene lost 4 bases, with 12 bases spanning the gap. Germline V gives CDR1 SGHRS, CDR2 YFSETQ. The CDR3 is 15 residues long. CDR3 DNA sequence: TGCGCCAGCAGCTTGGGAGTGGGAGAGGCAGATACGCAGTATTTT. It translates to CASSLGVGEADTQYF. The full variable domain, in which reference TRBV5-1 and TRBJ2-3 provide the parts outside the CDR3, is KAGVTQTPRYLIKTRGQQVTLSCSPISGHRSVSWYQQTPGQGLQFLFEYFSETQRNKGNFPGRFSGRQFSNSRSEMNVSTLELGDSALYLCASSLGVGEADTQYFGPGTRLTVL.

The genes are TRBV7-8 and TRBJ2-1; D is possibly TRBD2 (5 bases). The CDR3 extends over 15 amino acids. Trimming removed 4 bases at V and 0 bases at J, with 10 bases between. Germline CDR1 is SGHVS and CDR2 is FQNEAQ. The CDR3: CASSSRVPSYNEQFF. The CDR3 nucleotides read TGTGCCAGCAGCTCGAGGGTCCCCTCCTACAATGAGCAGTTCTTC. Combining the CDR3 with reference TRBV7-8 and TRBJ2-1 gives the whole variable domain GAGVSQSPRYKVAKRGQDVALRCDPISGHVSLFWYQQALGQGPEFLTYFQNEAQLDKSGLPSDRFFAERPEGSVSTLKIQRTQQEDSAVYLCASSSRVPSYNEQFFGPGTRLTVL.

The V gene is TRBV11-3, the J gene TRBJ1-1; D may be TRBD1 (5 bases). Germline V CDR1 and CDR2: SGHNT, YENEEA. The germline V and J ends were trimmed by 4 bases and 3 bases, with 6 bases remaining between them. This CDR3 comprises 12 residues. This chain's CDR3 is CASSSGDTEAFF. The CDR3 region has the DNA TGTGCCAGCAGCTCGGGGGACACTGAAGCTTTCTTT.